This T cell receptor beta chain was recovered during a study of CD8+ T cells in alopecia areata. Worth noting for this clone: What it binds is unknown.

Study results and caveats: Tofacitinib produced a significant decrease in scalp clonality and in expanded CD8+ clones among the top 100. Compared with normal scalp, lesional scalp had higher clonality and more expanded CD8+ clones.

Treatment indicated: oral pan-JAK inhibitor, 5-10 mg twice daily. There are 11 residues in the CDR3. V gave up 6 bases and J gave up 3 bases, with 8 bases separating them. Germline V lookup: CDR1 DFQATT, CDR2 SNEGSKA (reference sequence). It was cDNA, reverse transcribed from extracted RNA, that served as the sequencing template. Using immunoSEQ multiplex PCR, the repertoire was profiled, and TCRdb retains in-frame clones only, with some absent. The data show 180,000 or so clones, 40% to 65% seen once. This clonotype originated in a human donor with alopecia areata. The sample consisted of CD8+ T cells sorted from blood, taken at roughly week 52, from a patient treated with tofacitinib. The V gene is TRBV20-1, the J gene TRBJ2-5; D may be TRBD1 (5 bases). CDR3 sequence (DNA): TGCAGTGCGCCGACAGAAGAGACCCAGTACTTC. It yields the protein CSAPTEETQYF.